This T cell receptor (beta chain) is from a study of blood T cell repertoires in COVID-19. Method: immunoSEQ multiplex PCR; TCRdb's copy keeps in-frame clones and lacks some. The sample holds roughly 250,000 clones, about 88% seen once. Germline values: CDR1 MGHRA, CDR2 YSYEKL. J lost 7 bases, V lost 7 bases, and 19 bases had no gene match. CDR3 length equals 18 residues. The origin of this receptor is a woman aged 45 to 65 who had recovered from COVID-19. The sample was PBMCs or T cells enriched from blood (not recorded which). The chain links TRBV4-1 to TRBJ2-1; 10 bases match TRBD2. DNA of the CDR3: TGCGCCAGCACCCCCTCCCTAGCGGGAGCCGCACGGTTGAATGAGCAGTTCTTC. This gives the protein CASTPSLAGAARLNEQFF.